The 14 T cell receptor beta chains listed next were all sequenced from one sample in a study of blood T cells in healthy people across ages. Using a J-beta primer mix together with a sample-barcoded 5' primer, a second PCR was run for 7 to 11 cycles. MiXCR, run by TCRdb on the 5' RACE reads, gives a single entry per CDR3 protein. The sample consists of around 650,000 distinct CDR3 sequences, approximately 40% of them appearing once. Material: blood. All receptors come from a man older than 75 in good health.

With regard to this clonotype: This sequence may be a read error, since a much larger clone differs from it by one base. V gene TRBV5-1 combines with J gene TRBJ2-1; D not certain. The DNA end is a closer match to TRBJ2-7, so the J assignment may be wrong. This CDR3 has 16 amino acids. CDR1 SGHRS and CDR2 YFSETQ come from the germline V gene. CDR3 DNA: TGCGCCAGCAGCTTGGCGTTCCGGAGCTCCTACAATGAGCAGTACTTC. This gives the protein CASSLAFRSSYNEQYF.

Ten or more counts support this clonotype. V usage is TRBV20-1 and J usage is TRBJ2-4; 7 nucleotides agree with TRBD2. Germline V CDR1 and CDR2: DFQATT, SNEGSKA (reference sequence). The CDR3 has 15 residues. Unmatched junction bases numbered 7, after V lost 1 base and J lost 4 bases. Written as DNA, the CDR3 is TGCAGTGCTAGAGTAGTCCGGGAGGTAAAAAACATTCAGTACTTC. This translates into CSARVVREVKNIQYF.

The chain has TRBV20-1 and TRBJ2-2; 14 bases agree with TRBD2. The trim removed 1 base at V and 6 bases at J, leaving 4 bases unmatched. The CDR3 consists of 16 residues. Germline V gene sequence: CDR1 DFQATT, CDR2 SNEGSKA (reference sequence). The CDR3 DNA follows: TGCAGTGCTAGAGGGGTGACTAGCGGGGGGGCCGGGGAGCTGTTTTTT. Encoded protein: CSARGVTSGGAGELFF.

In its sample, this clonotype was seen a few times. The chain joins TRBV12-5 to TRBJ2-3, with D perhaps assigned TRBD1 or TRBD2 (5 bases each). This CDR3 is built from 12 residues. CDR1 and CDR2 from the germline V gene are LGHNT and FRNRAP. The V end lost 5 bases, the J end lost 12 bases, and 15 bases lay between the germline ends. The CDR3 nucleotides are TGTGCTAGTGGTCCCCCCGGGACGTCCCAGTATTTT. Protein product: CASGPPGTSQYF.

This chain joins TRBV5-1 and TRBJ2-3; tentative D call: TRBD2 (5 bases). The CDR3 length is 16 residues. Germline assignment: CDR1 SGHRS and CDR2 YFSETQ. With 3 bases removed from V and 5 bases from J, the gap between germline ends came to 19 bases. As DNA, the CDR3 is TGCGCCAGCAGCTGGGAAACGACTAAGCAAGGAGATACGCAGTATTTT. Protein product: CASSWETTKQGDTQYF.

The rearrangement joins TRBV9 to TRBJ2-5, with D perhaps matching TRBD2 (6 bases). The J call could be wrong; TRBJ2-7 is a better fit for the DNA end. The germline CDR1 and CDR2 sequences are SGDLS and YYNGEE. CDR3 size: 15 residues. CDR3 residues: CASSPSLSSVYEQYF. The DNA of the CDR3 is TGTGCCAGCAGCCCTTCCTTATCTAGCGTCTACGAGCAGTACTTC.

The table lists this clonotype with a few counts. The chain joins TRBV6-5 to TRBJ2-7; D is perhaps TRBD1 or TRBD2 (5 bases each). Trimming shortened V by 6 bases and J by 3 bases, and 12 bases separated the two germline ends. The CDR3 spans 13 residues. CDR1 MNHEY and CDR2 SVGAGI come from the germline V gene. CDR3 nucleotide sequence: TGTGCCAGCAGGGGGACGGTGGACTACGAGCAGTACTTC. Encoded protein: CASRGTVDYEQYF.

The rearrangement links TRBV20-1 to TRBJ2-5; unclear D gene. V gave up 0 bases and J gave up 7 bases, with 9 bases separating them. CDR1 is DFQATT, CDR2 SNEGSKA, per germline (reference sequence). The CDR3 totals 12 residues. Here the CDR3 reads CSARDRWGTQYF. The CDR3 nucleotides are TGCAGTGCTAGAGATCGCTGGGGGACCCAGTACTTC.

This clonotype was picked up many times. This chain uses TRBV3-1 with TRBJ1-3; D is possibly TRBD1 (5 bases). The V end was cut by 4 bases, the J end by 0 bases, with 16 bases between. The CDR3 covers 17 residues. From germline, CDR1 is LGHDT and CDR2 YNNKEL (reference sequence). Here the CDR3 DNA reads TGTGCCAGCAGCCCAACGACTACAGGCATCTCTGGAAACACCATATATTTT. Translation: CASSPTTTGISGNTIYF.

This clonotype was observed a few times. J is TRBJ1-6 and V is TRBV7-9; no firm D call. Germline-derived CDR1 and CDR2 are SEHNR and FQNEAQ (reference sequence). Trimming removed 3 bases at V and 5 bases at J, with 8 bases between. CDR3 length: 14 amino acids. The CDR3 sequence: CASSFGTDNSPLHF. CDR3 DNA: TGTGCCAGCAGCTTCGGTACTGATAATTCACCCCTCCACTTT. Variable domain in full (rest from reference TRBV7-9 and TRBJ1-6): DTGVSQNPRHKITKRGQNVTFRCDPISEHNRLYWYRQTLGQGPEFLTYFQNEAQLEKSRLLSDRFSAERPKGSFSTLEIQRTEQGDSAMYLCASSFGTDNSPLHFGNGTRLTVT.

The rearrangement uses TRBV6-2 or TRBV6-3 and TRBJ1-5, with TRBD1 as a possible D gene (5 bases). The CDR3 is 14 amino acids. The V end was cut by 5 bases, the J end by 2 bases, with 10 bases between. Germline V gives CDR1 MNHEY, CDR2 SVGEGT. CDR3 amino acids: CASSRGGGNQPQHF. As DNA, the CDR3 is TGTGCCAGCAGTAGGGGCGGAGGCAATCAGCCCCAGCATTTT.

This clonotype showed up just a few times. The chain is built from TRBV20-1 and TRBJ1-5, with a tentative D call TRBD1 (6 bases). The CDR3 length is 15 residues. Germline V lookup: CDR1 DFQATT, CDR2 SNEGSKA (reference sequence). The V end lost 1 base, the J end lost 2 bases, and 12 bases lay between the germline ends. The CDR3 DNA follows: TGCAGTGCTAGAGTAAGGGCAGGGGGCAATCAGCCCCAGCATTTT. The encoded protein is CSARVRAGGNQPQHF.

The genes are TRBV28 and TRBJ1-5, with no clear D. Germline loops: CDR1 MDHEN, CDR2 SYDVKM. This CDR3 comprises 14 residues. The ends were cut back, 3 bases at V and 4 bases at J, with 10 bases in the middle. This CDR3 reads CASSFPGQNQPQHF. CDR3 bases: TGTGCCAGCAGTTTTCCTGGCCAGAATCAGCCCCAGCATTTT.

Concerning this clonotype itself: A much larger clone is a single base away; this may be a read error. The rearrangement links TRBV7-9 to TRBJ2-7; 10 nucleotides align to TRBD2. Germline assignment: CDR1 SEHNR and CDR2 FQNEAQ (reference sequence). The ends lost 1 base at V and 3 bases at J; junction bases unmatched: 6. The CDR3 has 16 residues. In DNA, the CDR3 is TGTGCCAGCAGCTTAGATCTAGCGGGAGCGGTCTACGAGCAGTACTTC. Its protein product is CASSLDLAGAVYEQYF.